This T cell receptor beta chain was captured in a study of T-cell reconstitution after alpha-beta-depleted transplantation in children. Study results and caveats: Reports say that about two months after transplant, the alpha-beta T cells came out of several hundred graft clones that had expanded. TCRbeta diversity was high at day 60 in some patients (a result of surviving recipient T cells and thymic progenitors). T cells produced anew were the main source of T-cell counts and diversity one year after transplant.

The CDR3 sequence is 15 residues long. Germline CDR1 and CDR2: LGHNA and YNFKEQ. V lost 1 base, J lost 5 bases, and 4 bases stayed unmatched. This clonotype appeared many times. No antigen is known for it. Unique molecular identifiers were incorporated into the prepared TCRbeta library. Each CDR3 protein gets one entry after TCRdb re-called the PCR reads with MiXCR. The repertoire holds fewer than 700,000 distinct CDR3 sequences, about an eighth seen once, with roughly 2.3% in the top ten. The V and J genes are TRBV4-2 and TRBJ2-5; the match to TRBD2 covers 10 bases. Sequencing was performed on PBMCs, mostly from graft donor cells, taken 360 days after TCRalphabeta/CD19-depleted stem cell transplant. This clonotype originated in a male patient aged 5 to 17 who had a stem cell transplant for acute myeloid leukemia, so the T cells may come from the graft donor. The CDR3 coding sequence is TGTGCCAGCAGCCAAGGCCTAGCGGGAGAGGAGACCCAGTACTTC. Translated: CASSQGLAGEETQYF.